This TCR beta chain was sequenced in a study of shared clonotypes between healthy human individuals. Researchers ran the assay at a deep level. The assay was immunoSEQ multiplex PCR, and TCRdb's table has in-frame clones only and misses some. The profile shows around 340,000 clones, roughly 80% of them singletons. The V gene's germline CDR1 is SGDLS and CDR2 YYNGEE. Trimming left V 0 bases short and J 0 bases short, with 13 bases between. This CDR3 region has 17 residues. The chain has TRBV9 and TRBJ1-3, with D maybe TRBD1 (6 bases). The material sequenced was memory CD4+ T cells sorted from blood. The subset was: CD45RA-negative fraction. The TCR sequence derives from a man younger than 40 in good health. The CDR3 here is CASSVDPTGHSGNTIYF. DNA of the CDR3: TGTGCCAGCAGCGTAGACCCCACAGGGCACTCTGGAAACACCATATATTTT.